This T cell receptor (beta chain) is drawn from a study of cytomegalovirus exposure and HLA in healthy donors. Points from the study as a whole: It was 150 or so TCR beta chains that were listed as cytomegalovirus-associated. Subsequent analysis found a tendency for first-cohort TCR clusters to co-occur within the 120 or so validation repertoires.

Of note for this clone: Its antigen remains unidentified.

Germline V gene data show CDR1 as SGHTA and CDR2 as FQGNSA. V lost 5 bases, J lost 3 bases, and 4 bases stayed unmatched. There are 14 residues in the CDR3. A roughly 120-subject validation cohort, separate from the approximately 720-subject first cohort, supplied the donors. Data came from immunoSEQ multiplex PCR; TCRdb stores just in-frame clones and leaves some out. The sample lists roughly 43,000 clones, 93% occurring once. The chain carries TRBV7-2 and TRBJ1-5; TRBD1 agrees at 7 bases. The sequenced sample consisted of PBMCs. The TCR sequence derives from a woman younger than 30 in good health and CMV-seronegative. Written as DNA, the CDR3 is TGTGCCAGCAGCCGACAGGGTGTCAATCAGCCCCAGCATTTT. Its translation is CASSRQGVNQPQHF.